This T cell receptor beta chain was sequenced in a study of blood T cell repertoires in COVID-19. Some clones are missing from TCRdb's copy, which holds only in-frame ones; the method was immunoSEQ multiplex PCR. The repertoire has under 200,000 clones, 81% of them found once; the top ten carry approximately 5.1%. CDR1 MNHNY and CDR2 SVGAGI come from the germline V gene (reference sequence). After removal of 5 bases from V and 8 bases from J, the junction contained 19 bases not matched to a gene. This CDR3 is built from 18 residues. The material sequenced was PBMCs or T cells enriched from blood (not recorded which). This chain joins TRBV6-6 and TRBJ2-1; 9 bases line up with TRBD2. This TCR was recovered from a woman aged 40 to 50 with acute COVID-19. CDR3 loop: CASSPTPRASGISDEQFF. For the CDR3, the DNA is TGTGCCAGCAGTCCCACCCCCCGCGCTAGCGGGATTAGCGATGAGCAGTTCTTC.